This is a list of T cell receptor beta chains from one sample in a study of cytomegalovirus exposure and HLA in healthy donors. Method: immunoSEQ multiplex PCR; TCRdb's copy keeps in-frame clones and lacks some. The sample carries about 160,000 clones, around nine tenths recorded once. Material: PBMCs. Receptors were obtained from a woman aged 30 to 39 in good health and CMV-seronegative. Both conserved end residues are part of each CDR3. A D gene is named only where the DNA matches it firmly. Clone size, where shown, is once, few, many, or a class for clones that have expanded.

>TRBJ2-3|TRBV5-1|TRBD2|-
CASSSGLAGGRTDTQYF
TGCGCCAGCAGCTCGGGACTAGCGGGAGGGAGAACGGATACGCAGTATTTT
>TRBJ1-5|TRBV19|-|-
CASSFVGQNPNQPQHF
TGTGCCAGTAGTTTCGTTGGACAAAACCCCAATCAGCCCCAGCATTTT
>TRBJ2-7|TRBV21-1|-|-
CASSPYAGKTYEQYF
TGTGCCAGCAGCCCCTACGCGGGGAAGACCTACGAGCAGTACTTC
>TRBJ2-5|TRBV10-1|TRBD1|-
CASSSGQGLPYF
TGCGCCAGCAGCTCGGGACAGGGTCTCCCGTACTTC
>TRBJ1-4|TRBV6-5|-|-
CASSYSQGTNEKLFF
TGTGCCAGCAGTTACTCACAGGGAACTAATGAAAAACTGTTTTTT
>TRBJ2-7|TRBV7-9|TRBD2|-
CASSPPGGTQFTYEQYF
TGTGCCAGCAGCCCCCCGGGGGGGACACAGTTTACCTACGAGCAGTACTTC
>TRBJ2-2|TRBV7-2|-|once
CASTSIPSATGELFF
TGTGCCAGCACCTCAATCCCTAGCGCCACCGGGGAGCTGTTTTTT
>TRBJ2-2|TRBV2|TRBD2|-
CASRQTGTSGSGELFF
TGTGCCAGCAGGCAAACCGGGACTAGCGGGAGTGGGGAGCTGTTTTTT
>TRBJ2-1|TRBV5-1|TRBD1|-
CASSSPGQDNEQFF
TGCGCCAGCAGCTCACCGGGACAGGACAATGAGCAGTTCTTC
>TRBJ2-7|TRBV28|-|once
CASRALYEQYF
TGTGCCAGCAGAGCTCTATACGAGCAGTACTTC
>TRBJ2-2|TRBV5-4|TRBD1|-
CASSTGTGIGTGELFF
TGTGCCAGCAGCACCGGGACAGGTATAGGCACCGGGGAGCTGTTTTTT
>TRBJ1-5|TRBV6-1|-|-
CASSQQEYNQPQHF
TGTGCCAGCAGCCAACAGGAGTACAATCAGCCCCAGCATTTT
>TRBJ2-7|TRBV5-1|-|-
CASARTYRSYEQYF
TGCGCCAGCGCCCGGACATACCGGTCCTACGAGCAGTACTTC
>TRBJ2-3|TRBV12-5|-|-
CASGRSGVDTQYF
TGTGCTAGTGGTAGGTCGGGGGTGGATACGCAGTATTTT
>TRBJ2-2|TRBV7-9|-|-
CASSPTGQSSGELFF
TGTGCCAGCAGCCCAACCGGACAGTCTTCCGGGGAGCTGTTTTTT
>TRBJ2-1|TRBV5-4|-|-
CASSFLVNDEQFF
TGTGCCAGCAGCTTCCTAGTCAACGATGAGCAGTTCTTC
>TRBJ1-6|TRBV10-1|TRBD1|once
CASSEDRAASPLHF
TGCGCCAGCAGTGAGGACAGGGCCGCTTCACCCCTCCACTTT
>TRBJ1-4|TRBV6-1|-|few
CASSEQGYEKLFF
TGTGCCAGCAGTGAACAGGGGTATGAAAAACTGTTTTTT
>TRBJ2-1|TRBV5-1|TRBD1|-
CASSLVGDRFLNEQFF
TGCGCCAGCAGCTTGGTGGGGGACAGATTTCTCAATGAGCAGTTCTTC
>TRBJ1-4|TRBV6-1|TRBD1|few
CASSEHPGQANEKLFF
TGTGCCAGCAGTGAACATCCGGGACAGGCTAATGAAAAACTGTTTTTT
>TRBJ2-3|TRBV5-5|TRBD2|-
CASSFSGATDTQYF
TGTGCCAGCAGCTTTAGCGGGGCCACAGATACGCAGTATTTT